This is a list of T cell receptor beta chains from one sample in a study of blood T cell repertoires in COVID-19. Assay used: immunoSEQ multiplex PCR; TCRdb lists only in-frame clones, some missing. This sample has more than 200,000 clones; under 95% occur once, and the top ten carry under 2.5%. Source material: PBMCs or T cells enriched from blood (not recorded which). Receptor source: a woman younger than 30 who had recovered from COVID-19. Each CDR3 is given with its conserved first and last residue. The D gene is left open where the match is weak. Only part of the rows carry a size: once, few, many, or a class if the clone is expanded.

clone size	V gene	J gene	D gene	CDR3 protein	CDR3 DNA
.	TRBV24-1	TRBJ2-5	.	CATSDPDRGGAETQYF	TGTGCCACCAGTGACCCCGACAGGGGAGGGGCCGAGACCCAGTACTTC
.	TRBV7-9	TRBJ2-2	.	CASTPTPGDWGDTGELFF	TGTGCCAGCACCCCTACCCCTGGGGACTGGGGTGACACCGGGGAGCTGTTTTTT
.	TRBV28	TRBJ1-5	TRBD1	CASSLSWGTGGNQPQHF	TGTGCCAGCAGTTTGAGCTGGGGGACAGGGGGAAATCAGCCCCAGCATTTT
.	TRBV5-6	TRBJ1-6	.	CASSGLGRDNSPLHF	TGTGCCAGCAGCGGACTCGGACGGGATAATTCACCCCTCCACTTT
few	TRBV11-3	TRBJ1-1	.	CASSLGSGNTEAFF	TGTGCCAGCAGCTTAGGTAGCGGGAACACTGAAGCTTTCTTT
.	TRBV2	TRBJ2-5	TRBD1	CASKGQGAIRHQETQYF	TGTGCCAGCAAGGGGCAGGGGGCGATTCGCCACCAAGAGACCCAGTACTTC
.	TRBV7-8	TRBJ2-1	.	CASSLTASTYNEQFF	TGTGCCAGCAGCTTGACCGCTAGCACCTACAATGAGCAGTTCTTC
.	TRBV4-3	TRBJ2-3	TRBD2	CASSQEWTGTRASDTQYF	TGCGCCAGCAGCCAAGAGTGGACCGGGACTAGGGCGTCAGATACGCAGTATTTT
.	TRBV9	TRBJ2-1	TRBD2	CASSVASSGAYNEQFF	TGTGCCAGCAGCGTAGCTTCTAGCGGGGCCTACAATGAGCAGTTCTTC
few	TRBV27	TRBJ1-2	TRBD1	CATRRTGRLGYTF	TGTGCCACCCGAAGGACAGGGCGCCTTGGCTACACCTTC
.	TRBV6-2/TRBV6-3	TRBJ2-2	TRBD1	CASSYPTSGQGSNTGELFF	TGTGCCAGCAGTTACCCAACATCGGGACAGGGTTCCAACACCGGGGAGCTGTTTTTT
.	TRBV5-1	TRBJ2-4	.	CASSVAPVAKNIQYF	TGCGCCAGCAGCGTCGCTCCGGTGGCCAAAAACATTCAGTACTTC
.	TRBV27	TRBJ1-2	.	CASSLVPGLNYGYTF	TGTGCCAGCAGTTTAGTTCCAGGTCTTAACTATGGCTACACCTTC
.	TRBV5-4	TRBJ2-1	TRBD1	CASNLGGTGAYNEQFF	TGTGCCAGCAACCTGGGGGGGACAGGGGCGTACAATGAGCAGTTCTTC
.	TRBV29-1	TRBJ2-1	TRBD2	CSVDQREDYNEQFF	TGCAGCGTTGACCAGCGGGAGGATTACAATGAGCAGTTCTTC
.	TRBV18	TRBJ1-5	.	CASSRTDQPQHF	TGTGCCAGCTCACGGACAGATCAGCCCCAGCATTTT
.	TRBV10-3	TRBJ2-1	.	CAIKVDSSSYNEQFF	TGTGCCATCAAAGTGGACTCGAGCTCCTACAATGAGCAGTTCTTC
.	TRBV18	TRBJ1-4	TRBD1	CASSLGQGGNEKLFF	TGTGCCAGCTCACTTGGACAGGGTGGAAATGAAAAACTGTTTTTT
few	TRBV20-1	TRBJ1-6	.	CSASREINSPLHF	TGCAGTGCTAGTCGTGAGATTAATTCACCCCTCCACTTT
few	TRBV7-9	TRBJ1-6	.	CASSSQGPGSPLHF	TGTGCCAGCAGCTCACAGGGTCCGGGTTCACCCCTCCACTTT
.	TRBV6-5	TRBJ2-7	.	CASSYSRAFEQYF	TGTGCCAGCAGTTACTCGAGAGCGTTCGAGCAGTACTTC
.	TRBV28	TRBJ2-7	.	CASSFRGLPPYEQYF	TGTGCCAGCAGTTTCAGAGGACTCCCCCCCTACGAGCAGTACTTC
.	TRBV9	TRBJ2-5	.	CASSVPPGETQYF	TGTGCCAGCAGCGTACCCCCCGGGGAGACCCAGTACTTC
.	TRBV5-4	TRBJ2-1	.	CASSLGAGGYNEQFF	TGTGCCAGCAGCTTAGGGGCAGGGGGGTACAATGAGCAGTTCTTC
.	TRBV15	TRBJ2-7	.	CATSRDSEGAYEQYF	TGTGCCACCAGCAGAGATTCTGAGGGGGCCTACGAGCAGTACTTC
.	TRBV3-1/TRBV3-2	TRBJ2-7	TRBD1	CASSQADRAYEQYF	TGTGCCAGCAGCCAAGCCGACAGGGCCTACGAGCAGTACTTC
.	TRBV19	TRBJ1-6	.	CASSPGRLDSPLHF	TGTGCCAGTAGTCCAGGGCGATTGGATTCACCCCTCCACTTT
once	TRBV29-1	TRBJ1-1	.	CSAGLGGVEAFF	TGCAGCGCTGGGCTCGGAGGAGTTGAAGCTTTCTTT
once	TRBV29-1	TRBJ2-7	TRBD1	CSAVMSRGISYEQYF	TGCAGCGCCGTGATGTCCAGGGGGATCTCCTACGAGCAGTACTTC
.	TRBV18	TRBJ2-5	TRBD1	CASAPQGLQETQYF	TGTGCCAGCGCGCCACAGGGGCTCCAAGAGACCCAGTACTTC
.	TRBV7-9	TRBJ1-6	.	CASSLGAGPYSPLHF	TGTGCCAGCAGCTTAGGTGCAGGGCCTTATTCACCCCTCCACTTT
.	TRBV6-1	TRBJ2-7	.	CASSELSYEQYF	TGTGCCAGCAGTGAATTGAGTTACGAGCAGTACTTC
.	TRBV19	TRBJ2-7	TRBD2	CASSMFGGGSYEQYF	TGTGCCAGTAGTATGTTCGGGGGAGGGTCCTACGAGCAGTACTTC
.	TRBV5-6	TRBJ2-6	TRBD1	CASSATGAPFGANVLTF	TGTGCCAGCAGCGCTACAGGGGCCCCGTTCGGGGCCAACGTCCTGACTTTC
.	TRBV5-8	TRBJ1-5	TRBD1	CASSSSGTGNQPQHF	TGTGCCAGCAGTTCCTCCGGGACAGGGAATCAGCCCCAGCATTTT
.	TRBV10-1	TRBJ1-6	.	CASRRQVSSYNSPLHF	TGCGCCAGCAGAAGACAGGTAAGCTCCTATAATTCACCCCTCCACTTT
once	TRBV14	TRBJ2-1	TRBD1	CASSKSLGGFYNEQFF	TGTGCCAGCAGCAAGAGTCTAGGGGGCTTCTACAATGAGCAGTTCTTC
many	TRBV27	TRBJ1-2	TRBD1	CASSHRGGGLLRRGYTF	TGTGCCAGCAGTCACAGGGGTGGGGGACTCCTCAGACGGGGCTACACCTTC
.	TRBV18	TRBJ2-1	TRBD1	CASSSGQGGDEQFF	TGTGCCAGCTCGTCGGGACAGGGGGGGGATGAGCAGTTCTTC
.	TRBV7-2	TRBJ2-5	.	CASSLGLGRRTQYF	TGTGCCAGCAGCTTAGGCCTCGGTAGGAGGACCCAGTACTTC
once	TRBV3-1/TRBV3-2	TRBJ1-2	TRBD1	CASSLQVTGQGEGYTF	TGTGCCAGCAGCCTTCAAGTAACGGGACAGGGGGAGGGCTACACCTTC
few	TRBV7-3	TRBJ2-5	.	CASSLGPGQETQYF	TGTGCCAGCAGCTTAGGGCCAGGGCAAGAGACCCAGTACTTC
.	TRBV4-3	TRBJ2-3	.	CASSQAPTDTQYF	TGCGCCAGCAGCCAAGCTCCGACAGATACGCAGTATTTT
.	TRBV6-5	TRBJ2-7	TRBD2	CASSYGTSGGGEQYF	TGTGCCAGCAGTTACGGGACTAGCGGGGGTGGGGAGCAGTACTTC
.	TRBV5-4	TRBJ1-2	.	CASSFRGNYGYTF	TGTGCCAGCAGCTTCAGGGGAAACTATGGCTACACCTTC
.	TRBV18	TRBJ1-2	TRBD1	CASSRTGENYGYTF	TGTGCCAGCTCACGAACAGGGGAGAACTATGGCTACACCTTC
.	TRBV5-4	TRBJ2-5	.	CASSLQGPEETQYF	TGTGCCAGCAGCTTGCAGGGGCCTGAGGAGACCCAGTACTTC
.	TRBV7-9	TRBJ2-1	TRBD1	CASSYGQGVNEQFF	TGTGCCAGCAGCTATGGACAGGGGGTGAATGAGCAGTTCTTC
.	TRBV11-3	TRBJ2-1	.	CASSFLKSGGNEQFF	TGTGCCAGCAGCTTTCTCAAGTCTGGGGGGAATGAGCAGTTCTTC
once	TRBV5-8	TRBJ2-3	TRBD2	CASSAGLAGTDTQYF	TGTGCCAGCAGCGCGGGACTAGCGGGCACAGATACGCAGTATTTT
.	TRBV21-1	TRBJ1-4	.	CASSGRWTGPNEKLFF	TGTGCCAGCAGCGGGCGATGGACAGGTCCTAATGAAAAACTGTTTTTT
.	TRBV9	TRBJ1-1	TRBD1	CASSVDQGDTEAFF	TGTGCCAGCAGCGTAGACCAGGGGGACACTGAAGCTTTCTTT
.	TRBV25-1	TRBJ2-3	TRBD1	CASSEGQTLITDTQYF	TGTGCCAGCAGTGAGGGACAGACTCTCATCACAGATACGCAGTATTTT
.	TRBV6-5	TRBJ1-1	.	CASGQGYGTEAFF	TGTGCCAGCGGCCAGGGTTATGGCACTGAAGCTTTCTTT
.	TRBV13	TRBJ2-5	TRBD1	CASSPGDRGKETQYF	TGTGCCAGCAGCCCCGGCGACAGGGGGAAAGAGACCCAGTACTTC
.	TRBV29-1	TRBJ1-1	.	CSVEGRGKGNTEAFF	TGCAGCGTTGAAGGAAGGGGGAAAGGGAACACTGAAGCTTTCTTT
.	TRBV7-9	TRBJ2-7	.	CASSLKAGYEQYF	TGTGCCAGCAGCTTAAAGGCGGGGTACGAGCAGTACTTC
.	TRBV11-3	TRBJ1-2	.	CASSFGQWGGGYTF	TGTGCCAGCAGCTTTGGACAGTGGGGCGGTGGCTACACCTTC
.	TRBV24-1	TRBJ1-5	.	CATSDRMNQPQHF	TGTGCCACCAGTGATCGTATGAATCAGCCCCAGCATTTT
.	TRBV7-3	TRBJ1-2	TRBD1	CASSARQGAIRYGYTF	TGTGCCAGCAGCGCAAGACAGGGGGCTATCCGCTATGGCTACACCTTC